A single T cell receptor beta chain is shown here with its context. What this receptor recognizes is not known. No much larger clone exists at a distance of one base, and base qualities are not known. The junction shows trimming of 3 bases on V and 6 bases on J, plus 8 bases between the germline ends. The CDR3 measures 13 amino acids from cysteine to phenylalanine. Only the CDR3 part of the read is kept: 39 bases, read in frame from the first base. The germline V gene (reference sequence) provides CDR1 MNHEY and CDR2 SMNVEV. Whole blood was collected in K2EDTA tubes by collaborating institutions according to the institutions' own protocols. For TCRbeta analysis, collaborators shipped samples as frozen whole blood, isolated PBMCs, or DNA extracted from either of those sample types. The data are from a study of blood T cell repertoires in COVID-19 (dated by TCRdb to 2019 to 2021). About the investigation overall: Samples from collaborators originated in the United States, Italy and Spain and spanned both the acute and convalescent phases of COVID-19. The repertoires were made available in a free public database intended to serve as a resource for research on the immune response to SARS-CoV-2. Samples were obtained from the ongoing ImmuneRACE study (first 160 participants) and from 1,200 or so subjects provided by 6 global collaborators. Where available, HLA class I and class II types were obtained from metadata supplied by the sample provider rather than from assay-based typing. Sample metadata almost always included a de-identified subject ID, COVID-19 status, age in years and sex. The prospective study material was composed of cDNA or gDNA derived from T cells, B-cell-depleted T cells, or PBMCs. Subjects who had been exposed to COVID-19, were actively infected with it, or had recovered from it provided the deeply sampled blood TCRbeta repertoires that made up the dataset.

TCRbeta CDR3 regions were amplified from genomic DNA by means of the immunoSEQ Assay, a bias-controlled multiplex PCR. The original methods were these. Within the assay, amplification of reference gene primers was used to estimate how many nucleated cells each sample contained. Sequence reads were collapsed and filtered to measure the absolute abundance of every unique TCRbeta CDR3 rearrangement. For each sample, productive Simpson clonality was calculated as the square root of Simpson's diversity index across productive rearrangements. The source is immuneACCESS, and TCRdb retained only in-frame sequences with V and J called. Part of the clones is not carried over; for the studies checked, unresolved V genes explain less than half of this, and the remainder is unexplained. V and J calls and clone size come straight from that table; D and trimming were deduced from the DNA. In this sample the table shows approximately 40,000 clones, about nine tenths of which occur a single time. Together, the top ten hold 4% to 6% of the sample.

Points the paper makes about the study in general: Clinical and demographic metadata were provided uncurated, with the amount varying by source and participant.

This clonotype originated in a human donor in a cohort sampled during active COVID-19. Sequenced material: peripheral blood. Recombination joined TRBV27 with TRBJ2-2, and TRBD2 may be the D gene, going by 6 matching bases. The base sequence is TGTGCCAGCAGTTTCGGGGGTGCCGGGGAGCTGTTTTTT. It translates as CASSFGGAGELFF.